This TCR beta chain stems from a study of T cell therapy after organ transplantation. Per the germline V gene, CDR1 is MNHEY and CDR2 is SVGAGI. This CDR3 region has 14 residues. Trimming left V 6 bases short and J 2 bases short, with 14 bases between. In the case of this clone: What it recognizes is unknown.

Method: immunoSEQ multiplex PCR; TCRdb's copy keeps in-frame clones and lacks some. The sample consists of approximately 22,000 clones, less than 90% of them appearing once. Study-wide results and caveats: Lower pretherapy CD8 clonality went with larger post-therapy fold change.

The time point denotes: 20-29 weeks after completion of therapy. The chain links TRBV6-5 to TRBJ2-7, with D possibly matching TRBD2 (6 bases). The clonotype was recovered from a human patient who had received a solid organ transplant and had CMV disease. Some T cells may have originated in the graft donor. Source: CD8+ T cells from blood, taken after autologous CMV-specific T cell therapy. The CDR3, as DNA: TGTGCCAGCAGCCCCAGGGACTTCCCCTACGAGCAGTACTTC. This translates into CASSPRDFPYEQYF.